What follows are 24 T cell receptor beta chains derived from one specimen sequenced in a study of blood T cells in healthy people across ages (dated by TCRdb to between 2014 and 2017). Library creation used 5' RACE. For sequencing, an Illumina HiSeq 2500 was employed. A second PCR of roughly 7 to 11 cycles was run with a J-beta primer mix and a sample-barcoded 5' primer. TCRdb handled the public reads itself, with Q25 trimming in fastp and clone calling in MiXCR, and kept productive beta chains. Duplicate CDR3 protein sequences are folded into a single record with the most common DNA and genes. The sample profile shows just under 550,000 distinct CDR3 sequences; 24% of them were found once. The ten largest make up 8.7% of the sample. These data were also reused for a study on T cells of mothers and their children.

Sequenced input: blood. The receptors derive from a boy aged 5-17 years in good health.

This clonotype was seen a handful of times. V and J are TRBV30 and TRBJ1-4, with unresolved D. Germline V gene data show CDR1 as GTSNPN and CDR2 as SVGIG (reference sequence). V lost 0 bases to trimming and J lost 8 bases, with 4 bases between them. The CDR3 has 11 residues. The DNA for the CDR3 is TGTGCCTGGAGTGTAGGAGAAAAACTGTTTTTT. Translated: CAWSVGEKLFF.

This clonotype showed up just a few times. The V and J genes are TRBV9 and TRBJ2-5, with 7 bases lining up with TRBD1. The ends lost 3 bases at V and 3 bases at J; junction bases unmatched: 2. Germline CDR1 reads SGDLS; CDR2 reads YYNGEE. The CDR3 has 13 amino acids. CDR3 protein: CASSAGTEETQYF. The CDR3 DNA follows: TGTGCCAGCAGCGCCGGGACAGAAGAGACCCAGTACTTC. The whole variable domain, filled in from reference TRBV9 and TRBJ2-5, reads DSGVTQTPKHLITATGQRVTLRCSPRSGDLSVYWYQQSLDQGLQFLIQYYNGEERAKGNILERFSAQQFPDLHSELNLSSLELGDSALYFCASSAGTEETQYFGPGTRLLVL.

V usage is TRBV29-1 and J usage is TRBJ2-1, with D uncertain. CDR1 and CDR2 (germline): SQVTM, ANQGSEA. The CDR3 extends over 16 amino acids. V lost 7 bases to trimming and J lost 4 bases, with 23 bases between them. This chain's CDR3 is CSAHGFSSLLYNEQFF. In DNA, the CDR3 is TGCAGCGCCCATGGGTTTTCGAGTCTCTTATACAATGAGCAGTTCTTC.

The chain uses TRBV30 and TRBJ1-2; no clear D. The CDR3 spans 10 residues. V gave up 1 base and J gave up 7 bases, with 4 bases separating them. Germline CDR1 is GTSNPN and CDR2 is SVGIG (reference sequence). CDR3 sequence: CAWSGAGYTF. The CDR3 DNA sequence: TGTGCCTGGAGTGGGGCTGGCTACACCTTC.

This sequence joins TRBV19 and TRBJ2-6, with TRBD1 as a possible D gene (5 bases). With 9 bases removed from V and 0 bases from J, the gap between germline ends came to 9 bases. Germline loops: CDR1 LNHDA, CDR2 SQIVND (reference sequence). The CDR3 extends over 14 amino acids. Here the CDR3 DNA reads TGTGCCAGCACACAGGACTCTGGGGCCAACGTCCTGACTTTC. Amino acid sequence: CASTQDSGANVLTF.

In this sample, this clonotype turned up a few times. J is TRBJ2-5 and V is TRBV20-1, with no clear D. Judging by the DNA end, TRBJ2-1 fits better; the J call may be wrong. Germline CDR1 is DFQATT and CDR2 is SNEGSKA (reference sequence). CDR3 length equals 11 residues. The CDR3 DNA sequence: TGCAGTGCCCCCTCCTGGGGTGAGCAGTTCTTC. Translating it yields CSAPSWGEQFF.

About this clonotype: A junction end diverges from the germline sequence, so it may reflect a read error. The V call is TRBV3-1, the J call TRBJ1-5; D gene ambiguous. Germline V gene lookup returns CDR1 LGHDT and CDR2 YNNKEL (reference sequence). The CDR3 is 15 amino acids. The CDR3 region has the DNA TGTGCCAGCGGCCAAACGGACGGAGTCAATCAGCCCCAGCATTTT. Amino acid sequence: CASGQTDGVNQPQHF. Together with reference TRBV3-1 and TRBJ1-5, the CDR3 gives the full variable domain: DTAVSQTPKYLVTQMGNDKSIKCEQNLGHDTMYWYKQDSKKFLKIMFSYNNKELIINETVPNRFSPKSPDKAHLNLHINSLELGDSAVYFCASGQTDGVNQPQHFGDGTRLSIL.

This clonotype was recorded a few times. V gene TRBV4-3 combines with J gene TRBJ1-6, with a possible D match to TRBD1 (5 bases). Germline CDR1 is LGHNA and CDR2 is YSLEER. V shed 0 bases and J shed 9 bases, with 18 bases lying between them. The CDR3 length is 17 residues. This chain's CDR3 is CASSQDLGAGGGSPLHF. The CDR3 region has the DNA TGCGCCAGCAGCCAAGATCTAGGAGCAGGTGGGGGTTCACCCCTCCACTTT.

The chain is built from TRBV7-3 and TRBJ2-6; tentatively, D is TRBD1 or TRBD2 (5 bases each). CDR1 SGHTA and CDR2 FQGTGA come from the germline V gene. This CDR3 comprises 18 residues. V was cut by 3 bases and J by 1 base, with 16 bases left in between. This CDR3 is CASSFLQGGGSGANVLTF. Here the CDR3 DNA reads TGTGCCAGCAGCTTCCTTCAGGGTGGGGGATCTGGGGCCAACGTCCTGACTTTC. The full variable domain, in which reference TRBV7-3 and TRBJ2-6 provide the parts outside the CDR3, is GAGVSQTPSNKVTEKGKYVELRCDPISGHTALYWYRQSLGQGPEFLIYFQGTGAADDSGLPNDRFFAVRPEGSVSTLKIQRTERGDSAVYLCASSFLQGGGSGANVLTFGAGSRLTVL.

In this sample, this clonotype turned up many times. This chain joins TRBV9 and TRBJ1-4; D is unclear. V dropped 0 bases and J dropped 4 bases, with 7 bases sitting between them. Germline lookup yields CDR1 SGDLS and CDR2 YYNGEE. The CDR3 sequence is 14 residues long. CDR3 in amino acids: CASSVGQINEKLFF. The CDR3, as DNA: TGTGCCAGCAGCGTAGGCCAGATTAATGAAAAACTGTTTTTT.

This clonotype was counted many times. The rearrangement joins TRBV12-3 or TRBV12-4 to TRBJ1-2, with D tentatively TRBD1 (5 bases). The length of the CDR3 is 13 residues. Trimming stripped 0 bases from V and 4 bases from J, with 6 bases between. CDR3 amino acids: CASSLAGAYGYTF. The CDR3 DNA sequence: TGTGCCAGCAGTTTAGCAGGGGCCTATGGCTACACCTTC.

As to this clonotype: The junction does not match germline at one end; this may be a read error. J is TRBJ2-3 and V is TRBV6-5, with 7 nucleotides matching TRBD2. The CDR3 runs to 16 residues. Germline CDR1 and CDR2: MNHEY and SVGAGI. CDR3 nucleotides: TGTGCCGGCAGTTTCACCGGGACTACCCCGAGAGATACGCAGTATTTT. Translating it yields CAGSFTGTTPRDTQYF.

This clonotype is a singleton in its sample. V and J are TRBV12-3 or TRBV12-4 and TRBJ2-1; no firm D call. V lost 8 bases and J lost 13, with 12 bases in between. The CDR3 sequence is 10 residues long. The CDR3 region is CASGITSQFF. CDR3 nucleotides: TGTGCCAGCGGGATAACTTCACAGTTCTTC.

Regarding this clonotype: One end of the junction fails to match germline, which may point to a read error. V gene TRBV20-1 combines with J gene TRBJ2-4, with 11 bases aligning to TRBD2. The germline gives CDR1 DFQATT, CDR2 SNEGSKA (reference sequence). This CDR3 has 15 residues. The CDR3 loop is CSARGLAGGQNIQYF. CDR3 nucleotides: TGCAGTGCCAGAGGGCTAGCGGGGGGACAAAACATTCAGTACTTC.

The table lists this clonotype with many counts. The V gene is TRBV28, the J gene TRBJ2-5; D gene unclear. The V and J ends lost 7 bases and 4 bases respectively, with 13 bases between them. The germline gives CDR1 MDHEN, CDR2 SYDVKM. The CDR3 extends over 13 amino acids. CDR3 sequence reads: CASTGHLVETQYF. CDR3 nucleotides: TGTGCCAGCACCGGCCATCTCGTAGAGACCCAGTACTTC. Full variable domain (missing parts from reference TRBV28 and TRBJ2-5): DVKVTQSSRYLVKRTGEKVFLECVQDMDHENMFWYRQDPGLGLRLIYFSYDVKMKEKGDIPEGYSVSREKKERFSLILESASTNQTSMYLCASTGHLVETQYFGPGTRLLVL.

Only a few counts were recorded for this clonotype. This chain connects TRBV20-1 to TRBJ2-5; TRBD2 is a possible D gene (6 bases). V lost 5 bases to trimming and J lost 2 bases, with 12 bases between them. Looked up from germline, CDR1 is DFQATT and CDR2 is SNEGSKA (reference sequence). This CDR3 spans 13 amino acids. CDR3 nucleotides: TGCAGTGCTGGGCGAGGGACTCAAGAGACCCAGTACTTC. It yields the protein CSAGRGTQETQYF.

The chain combines TRBV18 with TRBJ2-2; D is uncertain. This CDR3 contains 15 residues. V lost 1 base and J 1 base, leaving 7 bases between the germline ends. From germline, CDR1 is KGHSH and CDR2 LQKENI. The CDR3 is CASSPRWENTGELFF. The CDR3 nucleotides read TGTGCCAGCTCACCACGATGGGAGAACACCGGGGAGCTGTTTTTT.

In DNA form, the CDR3 reads TGTGCCAGCAGCCCCCTGACAGGGCTGACTGAAGCTTTCTTT. Translating gives CASSPLTGLTEAFF. The chain employs TRBV27 and TRBJ1-1, with 7 bases matching TRBD1. J was trimmed by 5 bases and V by 6 bases; bases with no gene match: 9. The CDR3 has 14 residues. From germline, CDR1 is MNHEY and CDR2 SMNVEV (reference sequence).

The chain combines TRBV12-3 or TRBV12-4 with TRBJ2-5, with D possibly matching TRBD2 (6 bases). The DNA matches TRBJ2-7 better at its end, which makes the J call doubtful. The CDR3 totals 13 residues. CDR3: CASSFDGSYEQYF. The CDR3 bases are TGTGCCAGCAGTTTCGACGGGAGCTACGAGCAGTACTTC.

Points on this clonotype: One end of the junction does not line up with germline, which may come from a read error. The rearrangement joins TRBV12-3 or TRBV12-4 to TRBJ1-1; D not resolved. This CDR3 is 14 amino acids long. CDR3 nucleotides: TGTGCCAGCAGTTTAATGGCAATGAACACTGTAGCTTTCTTT. It yields the protein CASSLMAMNTVAFF.

The CDR3 DNA reads as TGCGCCAGCAGCCAAGATCAGGGATTCACAGATACGCAGTATTTT. Translation: CASSQDQGFTDTQYF. The V gene is TRBV4-1, the J gene TRBJ2-3; TRBD1 might be the D (5 bases). The CDR3 is made up of 15 amino acids. The germline V gene encodes CDR1 MGHRA and CDR2 YSYEKL. The V end lost 0 bases, the J end lost 2 bases, and 9 bases lay between the germline ends.

This clonotype was counted only a few times. This rearrangement joins TRBV29-1 to TRBJ2-2; D remains ambiguous. The germline CDR1 and CDR2 sequences are SQVTM and ANQGSEA. V was trimmed by 2 bases and J by 6 bases, leaving 13 bases between them. CDR3 size: 14 residues. In nucleotides, the CDR3 is TGCAGCGTTGAATATGGCCTATATCCCGGGGAGCTGTTTTTT. The encoded protein is CSVEYGLYPGELFF.

This clonotype was detected a few times. V usage is TRBV15 and J usage is TRBJ1-5, with D unresolved. Germline assignment: CDR1 LNHNV and CDR2 YYDKDF (reference sequence). The CDR3 runs 14 residues. Trimming stripped 3 bases from V and 1 base from J, with 7 bases between. CDR3 in amino acids: CATSSLSSNQPQHF. DNA for the CDR3: TGTGCCACCAGCAGTTTATCCAGCAATCAGCCCCAGCATTTT.

The gene calls are TRBV20-1 and TRBJ2-5; D is possibly TRBD2 (5 bases). This CDR3 region has 17 residues. The V end lost 6 bases, the J end lost 2 bases, and 25 bases lay between the germline ends. Germline CDR1 DFQATT, CDR2 SNEGSKA (reference sequence). CDR3 region: CSAAPGPGRTGQETQYF. The CDR3 coding sequence is TGCAGTGCAGCCCCCGGGCCAGGCCGTACGGGGCAAGAGACCCAGTACTTC.